What follows describes a single TCR beta chain. This sample is drawn from a study of OX40 agonist ivuxolimab in advanced cancers. Generated by immunoSEQ multiplex PCR, the TCRdb table keeps only in-frame clones and is missing some. The data hold about 52,000 clones, with about nine tenths observed a single time. The CDR3 spans 14 residues. After removal of 5 bases from V and 6 bases from J, the junction contained 8 bases not matched to a gene. Germline assignment: CDR1 MDHEN and CDR2 SYDVKM. This chain connects TRBV28 to TRBJ2-7, with TRBD2 matching 9 bases. The specimen comprised CD4+ or CD8+ T cells sorted from blood, sampled in a trial of the OX40 agonist ivuxolimab. The receptor was isolated from an adult with an advanced solid tumor such as melanoma, head and neck, liver or kidney cancer. The CDR3 DNA reads TGTGCCAGCAGTAACGCGGGGGGGACACGCGAGCAGTACTTC. This sequence encodes CASSNAGGTREQYF.